A selection of T cell receptor beta chains follows, all from one sample in a study of cytomegalovirus exposure and HLA in healthy donors. Profiled with immunoSEQ multiplex PCR; TCRdb holds only in-frame clones, not every one. The profile shows around 70,000 clones, 94% of them singletons. Sequenced input: PBMCs. These receptors came from a woman under 30 in good health and CMV-seropositive. Both conserved end residues are part of each CDR3. The D gene is left open where the match is weak.

CDR3aa: CASSPTGNGYTF; CDR3nt: TGTGCCAGCAGCCCGACAGGGAATGGCTACACCTTC; d_gene: TRBD1; j_gene: TRBJ1-2; v_gene: TRBV5-4
CDR3aa: CASSPDKNTEAFF; CDR3nt: TGTGCCAGCTCACCAGACAAGAACACTGAAGCTTTCTTT; d_gene: NA; j_gene: TRBJ1-1; v_gene: TRBV18
CDR3aa: CASSVGGSEQYF; CDR3nt: TGTGCCAGCAGTGTCGGGGGTTCAGAGCAGTACTTC; d_gene: NA; j_gene: TRBJ2-7; v_gene: TRBV2
CDR3aa: CAISGGVDTQYF; CDR3nt: TGTGCCATCAGTGGGGGAGTAGATACGCAGTATTTT; d_gene: NA; j_gene: TRBJ2-3; v_gene: TRBV10-3
CDR3aa: CASSSLQASRETQYF; CDR3nt: TGTGCCAGCAGCTCACTACAGGCCTCACGAGAGACCCAGTACTTC; d_gene: NA; j_gene: TRBJ2-5; v_gene: TRBV7-9
CDR3aa: CASSEFGGLEVNSQYF; CDR3nt: TGTGCCAGCAGTGAATTTGGGGGACTAGAGGTCAATTCGCAGTATTTT; d_gene: TRBD2; j_gene: TRBJ2-3; v_gene: TRBV25-1
CDR3aa: CASSLRLRGKESDTQYF; CDR3nt: TGTGCCAGCAGCCTTAGGTTGCGGGGGAAAGAGTCAGATACGCAGTATTTT; d_gene: TRBD2; j_gene: TRBJ2-3; v_gene: TRBV7-9
CDR3aa: CASRGQVNSNQPQHF; CDR3nt: TGTGCCAGTAGAGGACAGGTAAATAGCAATCAGCCCCAGCATTTT; d_gene: TRBD1; j_gene: TRBJ1-5; v_gene: TRBV19
CDR3aa: CATAGRPNTEAFF; CDR3nt: TGTGCCACGGCAGGGCGTCCGAACACTGAAGCTTTCTTT; d_gene: NA; j_gene: TRBJ1-1; v_gene: TRBV6-5
CDR3aa: CASRLTGPTEAFF; CDR3nt: TGCGCCAGCAGGTTGACAGGGCCCACTGAAGCTTTCTTT; d_gene: TRBD1; j_gene: TRBJ1-1; v_gene: TRBV5-1
CDR3aa: CASSKRTSGGAENEQFF; CDR3nt: TGCGCCAGCAGCAAGCGGACTAGCGGGGGGGCAGAAAATGAGCAGTTCTTC; d_gene: TRBD2; j_gene: TRBJ2-1; v_gene: TRBV4-3